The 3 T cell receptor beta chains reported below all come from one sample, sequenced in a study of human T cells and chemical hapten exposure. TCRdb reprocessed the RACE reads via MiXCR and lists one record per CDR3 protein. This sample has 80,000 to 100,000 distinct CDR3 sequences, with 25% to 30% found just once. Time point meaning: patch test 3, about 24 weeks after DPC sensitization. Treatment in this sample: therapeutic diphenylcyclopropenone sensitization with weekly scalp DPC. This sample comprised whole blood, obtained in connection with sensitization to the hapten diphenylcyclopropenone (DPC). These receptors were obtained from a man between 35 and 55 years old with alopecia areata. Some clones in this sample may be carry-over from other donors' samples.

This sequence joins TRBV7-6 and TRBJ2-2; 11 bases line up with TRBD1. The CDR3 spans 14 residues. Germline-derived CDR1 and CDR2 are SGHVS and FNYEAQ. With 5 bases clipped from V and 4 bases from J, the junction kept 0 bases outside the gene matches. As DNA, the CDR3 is TGTGCCAGCAGCGGGACAGGGGGCACCGGGGAGCTGTTTTTT. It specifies CASSGTGGTGELFF.

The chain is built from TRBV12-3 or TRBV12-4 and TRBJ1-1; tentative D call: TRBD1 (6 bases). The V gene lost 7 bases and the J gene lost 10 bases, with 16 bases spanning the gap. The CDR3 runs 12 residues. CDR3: CASTPLAGAAFF. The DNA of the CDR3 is TGTGCCAGCACCCCGTTGGCAGGGGCAGCTTTCTTT.

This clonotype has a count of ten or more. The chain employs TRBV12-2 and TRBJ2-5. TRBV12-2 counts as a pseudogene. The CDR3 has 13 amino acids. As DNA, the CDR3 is TGTGCAAGTCGCTTAGCGGGAGAAGAGACCCAGTACTTC. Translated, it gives CASRLAGEETQYF.